This T cell receptor (beta chain) was recorded in a study of regulatory T cells in long-lasting Graves disease. This CDR3 has 16 residues. Unmatched junction bases numbered 12, after V lost 4 bases and J lost 6 bases. Looked up from germline, CDR1 is SGHRS and CDR2 is YFSETQ. HTBI primers from iRepertoire and Arm-PCR of CDR3 regions yielded the TCR beta libraries. TCRdb re-called the multiplex PCR reads with MiXCR, one entry per CDR3 protein. Of 450,000 to 500,000 distinct CDR3 sequences detected, 15% to 20% appear once; the ten largest clones hold less than 15%. Stated time point: newly diagnosed GD, antithyroid drugs for less than 3 months. PBMC RNA was the source of the TCR library. This clonotype has ten or more counts. A further study also used this sample, focusing on T cells in Graves' hyperthyroidism and ophthalmopathy.

This rearrangement joins TRBV5-1 to TRBJ2-2; the match to TRBD2 covers 7 bases. The sequence was collected from a man aged 40-55 years with Graves disease. The material sequenced was peripheral blood mononuclear cells (PBMCs), taken at new diagnosis, from a patient treated with antithyroid drugs. This chain's CDR3 is CASSPFRDYGPGELFF. CDR3 coding DNA: TGCGCCAGCAGCCCGTTCCGGGACTATGGACCCGGGGAGCTGTTTTTT.